The TCR beta chain under discussion was sequenced for a study of early T cells in non-severe SARS-CoV-2 infection (dated by TCRdb to the early 2020s). Broadly, across the study: Because TCR sequencing was done on bulk RNA from unsorted whole blood, the alpha and beta chains could not be paired. Summary of the overall study and its limitations: Matching against VDJdb was skewed toward anti-spike CD8 responses, likely underestimated virus-specific expansions, and missed private and CD4 specificities.

Many counts were recorded for this clonotype. The clone's antigen remains unknown. The record has no base qualities; no much larger clone is one base away. Receptors were amplified or captured by 5' RACE. The sequencing machine was a NextSeq 500. Unique molecular identifiers were attached to individual cDNA molecules in the TCR library protocol so that sequencing error and PCR bias could be corrected. Both TCR alpha and beta chains were sequenced, and tight co-correlation was observed between alpha and beta sequence abundances in each sample. Processing in the source paper ran as follows. Decombinator V4 was used to perform V gene, J gene and CDR3 annotation of TCR sequences. Expanded TCRs were defined as changing significantly between any two time points under a Poisson model with p below 0.0001. TCR abundances were normalised to the total number of TCRs sequenced in each sample and reported as counts per million. TRAV1-2 paired with TRAJ12, TRAJ20 or TRAJ33 defined MAIT TCRs, while TRAV10 paired with TRAJ18 defined iNKT TCRs. A search of VDJdb, accessed on 1 November 2021, was run for TCRs annotated to CMV, EBV and SARS-CoV-2, with TCRs annotated for multiple antigens excluded. TCRdb cleaned the public reads at Q25 with fastp, built clones with MiXCR and kept in-frame beta chains. Rows with a matching CDR3 protein are joined into one entry that keeps the most common DNA and genes. None of the V and J calls come from the authors' own analysis; TCRdb made them. In this sample the table shows roughly 83,000 distinct CDR3 sequences, about 10% of which occur a single time. The leading ten clones occupy over 7% of the sample.

Set within a cohort of healthcare workers in London, UK, this nested case-control study involved weekly PCR testing of nasopharyngeal swabs along with blood sampling. Healthcare workers were recruited during the week of the UK lockdown, between 23 and 31 March 2020, and followed weekly for up to about 16 weeks. The germline V end is reduced by 7 bases and the J end by 5 bases; junction bases left unmatched: 8. Looking up the germline V gene (reference sequence) yields CDR1 SEHNR and CDR2 FQNEAQ. Measured from the cysteine to the phenylalanine, the CDR3 is 14 residues long. The sequence is cut down to CDR3 DNA, 42 bases in frame from base 1.

Rearrangement joined TRBV7-9 to TRBJ2-7; 10 bases in the middle match TRBD1. This clonotype originated in an adult who was a healthcare worker with PCR-confirmed SARS-CoV-2 infection or an uninfected control (not recorded which). This specimen consisted of whole blood, obtained at baseline. The CDR3 region: CASNRQGASNEQYF. The base sequence is TGTGCCAGCAACCGACAGGGGGCCAGCAACGAGCAGTACTTC.